A single sample gave rise to the 30 T cell receptor beta chains below, sequenced in a study of T cell responses to AZD1222 COVID-19 vaccine. The method was immunoSEQ multiplex PCR; TCRdb's version includes in-frame clones alone and lacks a portion of them. The sample lists about 120,000 clones, about 92% occurring once. Sequenced material: peripheral blood, taken on day 0 of AZD1222 vaccination. These receptors all come from an adult in good health.

This clone was observed once. The chain has TRBV2 and TRBJ1-2, with D unresolved. This CDR3 has 12 residues. Germline V gene data show CDR1 as SNHLY and CDR2 as FYNNEI. The ends were cut back, 7 bases at V and 5 bases at J, with 11 bases in the middle. The CDR3 is CASTQSQYGYTF. Here the CDR3 DNA reads TGTGCCAGCACGCAAAGCCAGTATGGCTACACCTTC.

This chain joins TRBV3-1 (or the pseudogene TRBV3-2) and TRBJ1-3; maybe TRBD1 (6 bases). The V end was cut by 3 bases, the J end by 2 bases, with 11 bases between. Germline loops: CDR1 LGHDT, CDR2 YNNKEL (reference sequence). The length of the CDR3 is 15 residues. The DNA of the CDR3 is TGTGCCAGCAGCCATCGAGGGGGAGCTGGAAACACCATATATTTT. This gives the protein CASSHRGGAGNTIYF.

This clone was recorded a few times. The chain employs TRBV29-1 and TRBJ1-1, with D possibly matching TRBD1 (6 bases). The CDR3 loop spans 13 amino acids. The germline V gene encodes CDR1 SQVTM and CDR2 ANQGSEA. V lost 6 bases to trimming and J lost 1 base, with 12 bases between them. CDR3 sequence reads: CSVSGTTNTEAFF. The CDR3 DNA sequence: TGCAGCGTATCCGGGACAACGAACACTGAAGCTTTCTTT.

A note on this clone: Other DNA sequences in this specimen translate into the identical CDR3. The chain is built from TRBV19 and TRBJ1-3, with D perhaps matching TRBD1 (5 bases). Trimming stripped 2 bases from V and 2 bases from J, with 10 bases between. Per germline, CDR1 LNHDA and CDR2 SQIVND (reference sequence). This CDR3 has 15 residues. The CDR3 DNA sequence: TGTGCCAGTAGTATAAGGGGACCCGCTGGAAACACCATATATTTT. Translating it yields CASSIRGPAGNTIYF. Full variable domain (remainder filled in from reference TRBV19 and TRBJ1-3): DGGITQSPKYLFRKEGQNVTLSCEQNLNHDAMYWYRQDPGQGLRLIYYSQIVNDFQKGDIAEGYSVSREKKESFPLTVTSAQKNPTAFYLCASSIRGPAGNTIYFGEGSWLTVV.

The chain recombines TRBV5-1 with TRBJ2-3; no clear D gene. With 4 bases removed from V and 2 bases from J, the gap between germline ends came to 8 bases. Germline V CDR1 and CDR2: SGHRS, YFSETQ. There are 13 residues in the CDR3. The CDR3, as DNA: TGCGCCAGCAGCGAAGCAGACACAGATACGCAGTATTTT. Translating gives CASSEADTDTQYF.

The V call is TRBV27, the J call TRBJ1-2; 9 nucleotides line up with TRBD1. After removal of 0 bases from V and 4 bases from J, the junction contained 6 bases not matched to a gene. The germline CDR1 and CDR2 sequences are MNHEY and SMNVEV (reference sequence). The CDR3 is 16 amino acids. The CDR3 DNA sequence: TGTGCCAGCAGTTTATCGTGGGGGACAGGGACCTATGGCTACACCTTC. It specifies CASSLSWGTGTYGYTF.

This rearrangement joins TRBV6-4 to TRBJ2-1; 14 positions agree with TRBD2. The CDR3 runs to 17 residues. Unmatched junction bases numbered 6, after V lost 1 base and J lost 7 bases. Germline lookup yields CDR1 MRHNA and CDR2 SNTAGT. CDR3 coding DNA: TGTGCCAGCAGTGACTTAGGACTAGCGGGAGGTGGAAATGAGCAGTTCTTC. It codes for CASSDLGLAGGGNEQFF.

This chain joins TRBV28 and TRBJ1-3; D is undetermined. V was cut by 8 bases and J by 0 bases, with 17 bases left in between. Germline assignment: CDR1 MDHEN and CDR2 SYDVKM. The CDR3 has 16 residues. The CDR3 DNA is TGTGCCAGCTTGACTATGCGGAGCAACTCTGGAAACACCATATATTTT. This gives the protein CASLTMRSNSGNTIYF. The full variable domain, its missing parts supplied by reference TRBV28 and TRBJ1-3, is DVKVTQSSRYLVKRTGEKVFLECVQDMDHENMFWYRQDPGLGLRLIYFSYDVKMKEKGDIPEGYSVSREKKERFSLILESASTNQTSMYLCASLTMRSNSGNTIYFGEGSWLTVV.

This clone was seen a single time. J is TRBJ2-7 and V is TRBV29-1, with 8 nucleotides matching TRBD1. The CDR3 runs 13 residues. V was clipped by 7 bases and J by 1 base; unmatched bases: 6. Germline V gene lookup returns CDR1 SQVTM and CDR2 ANQGSEA. The CDR3: CSAAGGPSYEQYF. The CDR3 DNA sequence: TGCAGCGCTGCAGGGGGCCCATCCTACGAGCAGTACTTC.

This clone showed up just once. The V call is TRBV7-9, the J call TRBJ1-1, with 7 bases matching TRBD1. CDR1 and CDR2 from the germline V gene are SEHNR and FQNEAQ (reference sequence). V dropped 5 bases and J dropped 1; count of bases not matched to a gene: 7. This CDR3 region has 15 residues. CDR3 bases: TGTGCCAGCAGCCTATGGGACAGCCGGAACACTGAAGCTTTCTTT. Amino acids: CASSLWDSRNTEAFF.

The V call is TRBV2, the J call TRBJ2-1, with D possibly being TRBD2 (5 bases). Per germline, CDR1 SNHLY and CDR2 FYNNEI. CDR3 length: 15 residues. V was trimmed by 3 bases and J by 4 bases, leaving 13 bases between them. The CDR3 DNA reads TGTGCCAGCAGTGAGACGGGATTGAATTACAATGAGCAGTTCTTC. Its translation is CASSETGLNYNEQFF. Looking up the rest from reference TRBV2 and TRBJ2-1 gives the full variable domain: EPEVTQTPSHQVTQMGQEVILRCVPISNHLYFYWYRQILGQKVEFLVSFYNNEISEKSEIFDDQFSVERPDGSNFTLKIRSTKLEDSAMYFCASSETGLNYNEQFFGPGTRLTVL.

J is TRBJ2-7 and V is TRBV5-4, with D unresolved. Germline V gives CDR1 SGHNT, CDR2 YYREEE (reference sequence). V was clipped by 2 bases and J by 4 bases, with 10 bases between them. The CDR3 is made up of 13 amino acids. The CDR3, as DNA: TGTGCCAGCAGCTTAGAGCGCCAATACGAGCAGTACTTC. It encodes CASSLERQYEQYF.

The chain is built from TRBV20-1 and TRBJ1-1; the match to TRBD1 covers 8 bases. The length of the CDR3 is 11 residues. V shed 7 bases, J shed 7 bases, and the junction held 5 bases outside the gene matches. Germline V CDR1 and CDR2: DFQATT, SNEGSKA (reference sequence). The CDR3 here is CSGRGLHEAFF. Written as DNA, the CDR3 is TGCAGTGGCAGGGGGCTCCATGAAGCTTTCTTT.

The chain employs TRBV5-4 and TRBJ2-5; 11 nucleotides agree with TRBD2. Trimming at V came to 1 base and at J to 5 bases, leaving 19 bases not matched to a gene. The CDR3 contains 20 residues. From germline, CDR1 is SGHNT and CDR2 YYREEE (reference sequence). In DNA, the CDR3 is TGTGCCAGCAGCTTGTCAGCCCCGCGGCGGGCTAGCGGGAGGTTGGAGACCCAGTACTTC. This codes for CASSLSAPRRASGRLETQYF.

The chain is built from TRBV7-9 and TRBJ2-1, with 11 bases identical to TRBD2. V was clipped by 3 bases and J by 7 bases; unmatched bases: 11. Per germline, CDR1 SEHNR and CDR2 FQNEAQ (reference sequence). The CDR3 has 17 amino acids. CDR3 loop: CASSFLLAGVKANEQFF. CDR3 in DNA: TGTGCCAGCAGCTTCCTACTAGCGGGAGTGAAGGCAAATGAGCAGTTCTTC.

The V and J genes are TRBV5-1 and TRBJ2-7; 9 bases match TRBD1. The CDR3 is made up of 13 amino acids. CDR1 SGHRS and CDR2 YFSETQ come from the germline V gene. V shed 5 bases and J 3 bases; nucleotides not matched to a gene: 3. This CDR3 is CASRGQGNYEQYF. CDR3 nucleotide sequence: TGCGCCAGCAGGGGACAGGGTAACTACGAGCAGTACTTC. The whole variable domain, filled in from reference TRBV5-1 and TRBJ2-7, reads KAGVTQTPRYLIKTRGQQVTLSCSPISGHRSVSWYQQTPGQGLQFLFEYFSETQRNKGNFPGRFSGRQFSNSRSEMNVSTLELGDSALYLCASRGQGNYEQYFGPGTRLTVT.

V and J are TRBV2 and TRBJ2-1; D gene uncertain. Germline-derived CDR1 and CDR2 are SNHLY and FYNNEI. This CDR3 contains 11 residues. V shed 4 bases and J shed 6 bases, with 4 bases lying between them. The CDR3 loop is CASSVLNEQFF. The CDR3 DNA reads TGTGCCAGCAGTGTCCTCAATGAGCAGTTCTTC.

The chain carries TRBV28 and TRBJ2-7; D possibly corresponds to TRBD1 (6 bases). V was cut by 6 bases and J by 0 bases, with 9 bases left in between. Germline CDR1 MDHEN, CDR2 SYDVKM. This CDR3 is 13 amino acids long. CDR3 region: CASRGTSSYEQYF. The CDR3 nucleotides read TGTGCCAGCAGAGGGACAAGCTCCTACGAGCAGTACTTC.

The table lists this clone with a count of one. The CDR3 DNA reads TGTGCCAGCAGTTCTACGGGACTGTCCTACGAGCAGTACTTC. This translates into CASSSTGLSYEQYF. The rearrangement links TRBV6-5 to TRBJ2-7, with D possibly matching TRBD2 (6 bases). The CDR3 consists of 14 residues. V was clipped by 4 bases and J by 1 base, with 11 bases between them. Germline values: CDR1 MNHEY, CDR2 SVGAGI.

The chain combines TRBV5-4 with TRBJ2-7; D uncertain. Trimming removed 2 bases from V and 0 bases from J, with 9 bases in between. This CDR3 is built from 14 residues. The V gene's germline CDR1 is SGHNT and CDR2 YYREEE (reference sequence). As DNA, the CDR3 is TGTGCCAGCAGCTTAGCAGGCGTCTCCTACGAGCAGTACTTC. Residues: CASSLAGVSYEQYF.

The chain employs TRBV9 and TRBJ2-7; D remains unclear. Germline assignment: CDR1 SGDLS and CDR2 YYNGEE. V was pared by 0 bases and J by 1 base, with 11 bases between. CDR3 length: 15 amino acids. The CDR3 DNA follows: TGTGCCAGCAGCGTAGGAGGCTTTAATTCCTACGAGCAGTACTTC. Translation gives CASSVGGFNSYEQYF.

The chain has TRBV5-1 and TRBJ2-2; D is possibly TRBD1 (6 bases). The V gene's germline CDR1 is SGHRS and CDR2 YFSETQ. The germline V and J ends were trimmed by 7 bases and 3 bases, with 16 bases remaining between them. CDR3 length: 15 residues. DNA for the CDR3: TGCGCCAGCTCAGAGTCCGGACAGTACACCGGGGAGCTGTTTTTT. It yields the protein CASSESGQYTGELFF.

CDR3 DNA: TGTGCCAGCAGTTCTCTAGCTTTAGAGCAGTACTTC. Its translation: CASSSLALEQYF. V is TRBV7-9 and J is TRBJ2-7; the D gene is possibly TRBD2 (5 bases). Looked up from germline, CDR1 is SEHNR and CDR2 is FQNEAQ (reference sequence). The CDR3 contains 12 residues. The ends were cut back, 6 bases at V and 7 bases at J, with 13 bases in the middle.

The chain combines TRBV29-1 with TRBJ2-1, with D unclear. This CDR3 has 13 amino acids. Per the germline V gene, CDR1 is SQVTM and CDR2 is ANQGSEA. V was clipped by 4 bases and J by 9 bases, with 16 bases between them. The CDR3 sequence is CSVGRLPSSEQFF. CDR3 nucleotide sequence: TGCAGCGTTGGGCGTCTACCGAGTAGTGAGCAGTTCTTC.

The chain joins TRBV3-1 (or the pseudogene TRBV3-2) to TRBJ2-4; D is possibly TRBD1 (5 bases). This CDR3 region has 17 residues. The ends were cut back, 0 bases at V and 0 bases at J, with 12 bases in the middle. Looked up from germline, CDR1 is LGHDT and CDR2 is YNNKEL (reference sequence). The CDR3, as DNA: TGTGCCAGCAGCCAAGATAGGGGTGGGCTAGCCAAAAACATTCAGTACTTC. Amino acids: CASSQDRGGLAKNIQYF.

The chain joins TRBV28 to TRBJ2-6; 11 nucleotides line up with TRBD2. V lost 5 bases, J lost 2 bases, and 5 bases stayed unmatched. This CDR3 is 17 amino acids long. Germline CDR1 and CDR2: MDHEN and SYDVKM. The CDR3 DNA is TGTGCCAGCAGTCTCACTAGCGGGAGTACTGGGGCCAACGTCCTGACTTTC. It codes for CASSLTSGSTGANVLTF.

The chain employs TRBV19 and TRBJ2-7; a weak D match, TRBD2 (6 bases). CDR3 length: 14 amino acids. Germline CDR1 and CDR2: LNHDA and SQIVND (reference sequence). V was trimmed by 1 base and J by 2 bases, leaving 9 bases between them. The CDR3 sequence is CASSIGGLTYEQYF. The DNA for the CDR3 is TGTGCCAGTAGTATAGGGGGACTCACCTACGAGCAGTACTTC.

This clone came up once. The CDR3, as DNA: TGTGCCAGCTCAAAAACAAGGGGGGGTATGTCTGGGGCCAACGTCCTGACTTTC. Protein: CASSKTRGGMSGANVLTF. The rearrangement links TRBV25-1 to TRBJ2-6, with D possibly matching TRBD2 (7 bases). V was pared by 8 bases and J by 1 base, with 21 bases between. The CDR3 has 18 residues. Germline CDR1 and CDR2: MGHDK and SYGVNS.

V and J are TRBV4-1 and TRBJ1-1; D remains ambiguous. CDR1 and CDR2 from the germline V gene are MGHRA and YSYEKL. The CDR3 contains 13 residues. Trimming removed 1 base at V and 2 bases at J, with 5 bases between. CDR3 bases: TGCGCCAGCAGCCAAGGTCGCAACACTGAAGCTTTCTTT. This codes for CASSQGRNTEAFF.

This chain connects TRBV5-1 to TRBJ1-3; no clear D gene. The V end lost 3 bases, the J end lost 1 base, and 8 bases lay between the germline ends. This CDR3 has 14 amino acids. In germline, CDR1 is SGHRS, CDR2 YFSETQ. The CDR3 here is CASSSDGSGNTIYF. The CDR3 nucleotides are TGCGCCAGCAGCTCGGATGGGTCTGGAAACACCATATATTTT.